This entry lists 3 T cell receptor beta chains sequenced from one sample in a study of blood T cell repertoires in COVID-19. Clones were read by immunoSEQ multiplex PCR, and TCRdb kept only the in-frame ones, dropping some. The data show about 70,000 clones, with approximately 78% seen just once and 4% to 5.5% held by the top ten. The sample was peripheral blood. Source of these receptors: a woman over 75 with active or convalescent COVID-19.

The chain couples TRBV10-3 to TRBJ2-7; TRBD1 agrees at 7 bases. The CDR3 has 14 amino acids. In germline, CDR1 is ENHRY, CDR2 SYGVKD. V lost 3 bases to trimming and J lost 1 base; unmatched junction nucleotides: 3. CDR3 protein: CAISDIQGSYEQYF. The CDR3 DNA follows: TGTGCCATCAGTGATATACAGGGGTCCTACGAGCAGTACTTC.

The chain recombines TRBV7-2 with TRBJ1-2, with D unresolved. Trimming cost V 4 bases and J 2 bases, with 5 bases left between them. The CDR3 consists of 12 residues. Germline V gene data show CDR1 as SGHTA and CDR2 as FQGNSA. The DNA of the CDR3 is TGTGCCAGCAGCTCCTCCAACTATGGCTACACCTTC. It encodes CASSSSNYGYTF.

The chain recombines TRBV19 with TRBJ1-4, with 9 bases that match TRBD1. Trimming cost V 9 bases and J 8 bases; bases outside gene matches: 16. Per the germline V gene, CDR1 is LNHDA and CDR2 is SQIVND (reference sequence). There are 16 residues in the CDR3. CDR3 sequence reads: CASKAYTQGAREKLFF. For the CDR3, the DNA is TGTGCCAGCAAGGCCTACACACAGGGGGCGAGAGAAAAACTGTTTTTT.